This T cell receptor (beta chain) appears in the sequencing data of a study of T-cell memory formation after mild COVID-19. Study-level information: Most TCR clusters belonged to a single donor. Overall study findings and caveats: Clones that got smaller from day 15 to 85 had even CD4/CD8, while clones growing later tipped toward CD4+.

MiXCR, run by TCRdb on the 5' RACE reads, gives a single entry per CDR3 protein. The sample records around 200,000 distinct CDR3 sequences, 15% to 20% being singletons. In regard to this clonotype: The antigen is undetermined.

The clonotype comes from an adult woman who had mild COVID-19 (a few samples of this study predate the infection). Cell type and time point are not known. Sample: PBMCs or a T cell subset sorted from them (not recorded which).

The CDR3 nucleotides read TGTGCCAGCAGGGGGGGCTGGACTGAAGCTTTCTTT. Its translation: CASRGGWTEAFF. The V call is TRBV12-3 or TRBV12-4, the J call TRBJ1-1; D is possibly TRBD1 (6 bases). Trimming shortened V by 6 bases and J by 5 bases, and 10 bases separated the two germline ends. This CDR3 comprises 12 residues.